This note documents a single TCR beta chain sequence. Each CDR3 protein is one row after TCRdb ran MiXCR on the 5' RACE reads. The table records under 150,000 distinct CDR3 sequences, 9% to 15% of them present only once. The CDR3 sequence is 13 residues long. The V gene lost 6 bases and the J gene lost 6 bases, with 11 bases spanning the gap. Germline CDR1 reads LGHDT; CDR2 reads YNNKEL (reference sequence). Time point here: blood at routine non-recurrence follow-up after resection. Unsorted whole RNA from tumor, nontumor lung or frozen PBMC underwent sequencing. These data originate in a study of spatial heterogeneity in lung cancer.

Sequences were derived from PBMCs, sampled at follow-up. The chain joins TRBV3-1 to TRBJ2-2, with no clear D. This receptor was identified in a male donor with early-stage non-small cell lung cancer. Written as DNA, the CDR3 is TGTGCCAGCAGTCCTATTGGTGCCGGGGAGCTGTTTTTT. It encodes CASSPIGAGELFF.